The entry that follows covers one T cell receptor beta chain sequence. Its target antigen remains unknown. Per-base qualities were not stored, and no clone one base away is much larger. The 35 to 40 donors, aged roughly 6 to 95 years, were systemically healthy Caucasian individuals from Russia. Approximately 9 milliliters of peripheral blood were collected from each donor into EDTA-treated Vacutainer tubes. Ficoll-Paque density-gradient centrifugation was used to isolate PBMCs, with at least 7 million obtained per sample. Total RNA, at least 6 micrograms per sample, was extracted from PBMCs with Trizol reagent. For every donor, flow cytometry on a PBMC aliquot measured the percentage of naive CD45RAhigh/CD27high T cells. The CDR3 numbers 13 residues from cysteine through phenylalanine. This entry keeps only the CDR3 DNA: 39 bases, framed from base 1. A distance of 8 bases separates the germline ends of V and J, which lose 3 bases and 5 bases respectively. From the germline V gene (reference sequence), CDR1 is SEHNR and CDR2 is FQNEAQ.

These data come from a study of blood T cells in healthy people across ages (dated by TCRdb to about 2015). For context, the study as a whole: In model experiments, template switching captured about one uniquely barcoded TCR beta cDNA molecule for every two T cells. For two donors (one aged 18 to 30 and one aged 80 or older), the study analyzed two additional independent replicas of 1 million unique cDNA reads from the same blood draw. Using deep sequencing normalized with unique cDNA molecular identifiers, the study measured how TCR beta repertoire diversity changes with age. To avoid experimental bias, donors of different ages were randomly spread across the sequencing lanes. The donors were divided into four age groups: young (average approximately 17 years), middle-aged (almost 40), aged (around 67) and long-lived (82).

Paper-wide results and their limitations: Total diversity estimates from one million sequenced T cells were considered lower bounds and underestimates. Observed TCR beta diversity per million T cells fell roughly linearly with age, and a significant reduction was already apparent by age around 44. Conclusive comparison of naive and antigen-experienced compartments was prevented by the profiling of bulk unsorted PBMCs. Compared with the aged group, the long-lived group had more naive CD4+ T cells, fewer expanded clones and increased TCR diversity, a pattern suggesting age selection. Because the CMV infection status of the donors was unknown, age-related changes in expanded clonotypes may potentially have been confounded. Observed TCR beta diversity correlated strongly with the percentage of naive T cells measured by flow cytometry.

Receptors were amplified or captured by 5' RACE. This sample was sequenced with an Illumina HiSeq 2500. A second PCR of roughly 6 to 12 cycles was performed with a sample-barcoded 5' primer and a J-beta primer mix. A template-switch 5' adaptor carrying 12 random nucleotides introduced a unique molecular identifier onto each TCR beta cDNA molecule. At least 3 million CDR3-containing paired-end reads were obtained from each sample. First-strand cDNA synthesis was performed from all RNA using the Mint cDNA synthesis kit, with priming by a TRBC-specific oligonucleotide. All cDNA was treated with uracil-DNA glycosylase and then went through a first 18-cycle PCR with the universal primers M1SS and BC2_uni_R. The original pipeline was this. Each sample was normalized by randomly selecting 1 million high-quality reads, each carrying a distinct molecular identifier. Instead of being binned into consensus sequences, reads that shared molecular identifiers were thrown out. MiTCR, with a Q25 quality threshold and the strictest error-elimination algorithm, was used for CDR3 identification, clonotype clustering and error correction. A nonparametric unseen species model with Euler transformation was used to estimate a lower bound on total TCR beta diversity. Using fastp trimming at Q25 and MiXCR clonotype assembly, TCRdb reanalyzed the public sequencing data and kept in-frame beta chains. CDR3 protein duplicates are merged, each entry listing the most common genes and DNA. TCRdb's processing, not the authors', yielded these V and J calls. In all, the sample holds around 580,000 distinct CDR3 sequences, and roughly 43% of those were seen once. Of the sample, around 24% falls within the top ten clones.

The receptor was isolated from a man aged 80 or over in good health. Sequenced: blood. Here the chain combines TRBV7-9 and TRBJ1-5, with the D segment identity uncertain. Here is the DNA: TGTGCCAGCAGCTTTAGTACAGATCAGCCCCAGCATTTT. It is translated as CASSFSTDQPQHF.